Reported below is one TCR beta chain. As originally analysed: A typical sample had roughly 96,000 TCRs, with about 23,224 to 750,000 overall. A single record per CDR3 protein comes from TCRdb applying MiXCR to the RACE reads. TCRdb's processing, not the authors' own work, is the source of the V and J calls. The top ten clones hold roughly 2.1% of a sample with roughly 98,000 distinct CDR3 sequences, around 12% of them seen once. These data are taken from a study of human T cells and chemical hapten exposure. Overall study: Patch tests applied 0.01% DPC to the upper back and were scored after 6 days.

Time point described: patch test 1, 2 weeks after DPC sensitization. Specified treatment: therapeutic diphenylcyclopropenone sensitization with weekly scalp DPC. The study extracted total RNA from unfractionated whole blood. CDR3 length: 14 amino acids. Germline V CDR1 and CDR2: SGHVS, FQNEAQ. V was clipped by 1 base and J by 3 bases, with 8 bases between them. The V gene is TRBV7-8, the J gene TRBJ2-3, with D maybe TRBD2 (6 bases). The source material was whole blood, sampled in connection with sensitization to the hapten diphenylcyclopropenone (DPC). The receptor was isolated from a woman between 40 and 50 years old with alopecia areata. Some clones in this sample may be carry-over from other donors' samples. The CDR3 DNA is TGTGCCAGCAGCTTAGTCCGGGAGACAGATACGCAGTATTTT. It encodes CASSLVRETDTQYF.